These 7 T cell receptor beta chains were sequenced from one sample in a study of shared clonotypes between healthy human individuals. Sequencing used immunoSEQ multiplex PCR; TCRdb keeps in-frame clones, though not all of them. The sample lists about 1.5 million clones, 95% to 99% occurring once. The sequenced material came from naive CD4+ T cells sorted from blood. As for subset: CD45RA+ positively selected. The receptors here all came from a man aged 30 to 39 in good health.

The chain recombines TRBV15 with TRBJ2-7, with TRBD1 matching over 9 bases. In germline, CDR1 is LNHNV, CDR2 YYDKDF (reference sequence). This CDR3 spans 17 amino acids. Trimming cost V 1 base and J 1 base; bases outside gene matches: 8. The CDR3 DNA reads as TGTGCCACCAGCAGAGGCCCCATGACAGGGGGATCCTACGAGCAGTACTTC. As protein: CATSRGPMTGGSYEQYF.

V gene TRBV5-1 combines with J gene TRBJ1-5; D may be TRBD1 (6 bases). The CDR3 has 14 residues. CDR1 and CDR2 from the germline V gene are SGHRS and YFSETQ. The germline V and J ends were trimmed by 1 base and 6 bases, with 11 bases remaining between them. The CDR3 bases are TGCGCCAGCAGCTTGTTGGGGGGCACTCAGCCCCAGCATTTT. Protein sequence: CASSLLGGTQPQHF.

The chain combines TRBV7-9 with TRBJ1-1; TRBD1 aligns across 9 bases. V gave up 4 bases and J gave up 1 base; unmatched junction bases: 4. This CDR3 region has 15 residues. The germline V gene encodes CDR1 SEHNR and CDR2 FQNEAQ (reference sequence). CDR3 nucleotide sequence: TGTGCCAGCAGCTCACAGGGGGCTGGGAACACTGAAGCTTTCTTT. It codes for CASSSQGAGNTEAFF.

V usage is TRBV19 and J usage is TRBJ2-7; 8 nucleotides align to TRBD1. V trimming: 9 bases; J trimming: 2 bases; junction bases outside the gene matches: 9. In germline, CDR1 is LNHDA, CDR2 SQIVND (reference sequence). The CDR3 is made up of 14 amino acids. For the CDR3, the DNA is TGTGCCAGCCACCCGACAGGGGAGGCCTACGAGCAGTACTTC. It specifies CASHPTGEAYEQYF. Looking up the rest from reference TRBV19 and TRBJ2-7 gives the full variable domain: DGGITQSPKYLFRKEGQNVTLSCEQNLNHDAMYWYRQDPGQGLRLIYYSQIVNDFQKGDIAEGYSVSREKKESFPLTVTSAQKNPTAFYLCASHPTGEAYEQYFGPGTRLTVT.

The chain links TRBV5-4 to TRBJ2-4, with 8 bases identical to TRBD2. Germline CDR1 SGHNT, CDR2 YYREEE (reference sequence). The CDR3 has 16 amino acids. J was trimmed by 2 bases and V by 0 bases; bases with no gene match: 4. CDR3 loop: CASSLGAGETKNIQYF. The CDR3, as DNA: TGTGCCAGCAGCTTGGGAGCGGGAGAAACCAAAAACATTCAGTACTTC.

J is TRBJ2-7 and V is TRBV6-1; either TRBD1 or TRBD2 may supply D (5 bases each). The CDR3 consists of 14 residues. CDR1 is MNHNS, CDR2 SASEGT, per germline. The ends were cut back, 6 bases at V and 4 bases at J, with 16 bases in the middle. Here the CDR3 DNA reads TGTGCCAGCAGCGGGGCAGCTCTCTATTACGAGCAGTACTTC. It encodes CASSGAALYYEQYF.

The chain is built from TRBV7-2 and TRBJ2-7; 13 nucleotides agree with TRBD2. This CDR3 has 17 amino acids. Losses at the gene ends were 5 bases for V and 5 bases for J; bases not matched to a gene: 12. Germline V gives CDR1 SGHTA, CDR2 FQGNSA. CDR3 nucleotide sequence: TGTGCCAGCAGCCCCAGACGGACTAGCGGGAGTCTTCACGAGCAGTACTTC. It translates to CASSPRRTSGSLHEQYF.